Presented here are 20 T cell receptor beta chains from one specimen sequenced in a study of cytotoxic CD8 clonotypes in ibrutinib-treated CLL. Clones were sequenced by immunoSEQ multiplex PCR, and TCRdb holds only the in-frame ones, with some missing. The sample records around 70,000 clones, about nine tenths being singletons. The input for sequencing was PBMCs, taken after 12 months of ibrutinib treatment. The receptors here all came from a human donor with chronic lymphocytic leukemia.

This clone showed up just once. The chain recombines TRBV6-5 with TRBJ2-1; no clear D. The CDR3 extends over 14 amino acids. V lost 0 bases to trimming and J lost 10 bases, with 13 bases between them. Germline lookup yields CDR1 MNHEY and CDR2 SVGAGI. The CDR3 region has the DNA TGTGCCAGCAGTTACTCTGGCGAGGTAAAGGAGCAGTTCTTC. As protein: CASSYSGEVKEQFF.

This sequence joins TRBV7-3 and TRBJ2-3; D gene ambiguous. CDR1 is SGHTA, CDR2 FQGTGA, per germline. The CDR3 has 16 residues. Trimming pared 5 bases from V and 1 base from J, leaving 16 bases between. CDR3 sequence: CASSISGALGTDTQYF. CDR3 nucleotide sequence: TGTGCCAGCAGCATCAGTGGCGCGTTGGGCACAGATACGCAGTATTTT.

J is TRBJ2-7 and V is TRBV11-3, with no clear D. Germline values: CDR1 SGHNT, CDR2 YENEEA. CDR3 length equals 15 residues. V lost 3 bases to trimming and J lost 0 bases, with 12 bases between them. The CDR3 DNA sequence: TGTGCCAGCAGCTTCCTTACGGGCTTCTCCTACGAGCAGTACTTC. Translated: CASSFLTGFSYEQYF.

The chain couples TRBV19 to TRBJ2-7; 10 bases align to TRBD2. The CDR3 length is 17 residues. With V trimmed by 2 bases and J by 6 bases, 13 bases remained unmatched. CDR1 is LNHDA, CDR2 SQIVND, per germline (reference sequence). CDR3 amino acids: CASSILASGSLTSEQYF. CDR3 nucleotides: TGTGCCAGTAGTATATTGGCTAGCGGGAGTCTGACGTCCGAGCAGTACTTC.

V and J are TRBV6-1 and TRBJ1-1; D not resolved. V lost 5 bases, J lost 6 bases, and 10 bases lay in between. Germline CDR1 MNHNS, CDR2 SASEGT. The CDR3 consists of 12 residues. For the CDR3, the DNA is TGTGCCAGCAGTAGTAGGATATCTGAAGCTTTCTTT. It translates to CASSSRISEAFF.

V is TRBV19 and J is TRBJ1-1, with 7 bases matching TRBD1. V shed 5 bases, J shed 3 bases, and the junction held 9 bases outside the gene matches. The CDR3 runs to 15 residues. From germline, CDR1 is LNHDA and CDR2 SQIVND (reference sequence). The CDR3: CASSAGGIVYTEAFF. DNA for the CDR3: TGTGCCAGTAGTGCAGGGGGGATAGTATACACTGAAGCTTTCTTT.

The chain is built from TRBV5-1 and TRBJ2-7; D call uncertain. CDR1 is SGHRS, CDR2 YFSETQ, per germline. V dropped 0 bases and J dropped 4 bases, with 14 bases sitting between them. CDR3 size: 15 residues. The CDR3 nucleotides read TGCGCCAGCAGCTTGGCCCCTGGTTCCGGTTACGAGCAGTACTTC. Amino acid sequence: CASSLAPGSGYEQYF. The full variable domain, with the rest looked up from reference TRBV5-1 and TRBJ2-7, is KAGVTQTPRYLIKTRGQQVTLSCSPISGHRSVSWYQQTPGQGLQFLFEYFSETQRNKGNFPGRFSGRQFSNSRSEMNVSTLELGDSALYLCASSLAPGSGYEQYFGPGTRLTVT.

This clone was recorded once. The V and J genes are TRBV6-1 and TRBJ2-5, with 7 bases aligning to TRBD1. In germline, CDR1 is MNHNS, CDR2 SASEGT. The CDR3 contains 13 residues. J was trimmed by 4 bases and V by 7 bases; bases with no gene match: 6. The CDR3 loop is CASKDRWGETQYF. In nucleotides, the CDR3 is TGTGCCAGCAAGGACAGGTGGGGAGAGACCCAGTACTTC.

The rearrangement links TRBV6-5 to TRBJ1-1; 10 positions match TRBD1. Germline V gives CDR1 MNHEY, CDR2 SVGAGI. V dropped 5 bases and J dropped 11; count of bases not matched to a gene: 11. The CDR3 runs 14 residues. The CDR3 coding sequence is TGTGCCAGCAGTCGGGACAGGGGACGTATTGACGCTTTCTTT. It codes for CASSRDRGRIDAFF.

For the CDR3, the DNA is TGTGCCAGCAGCTCCCGTTTTCCGGGACTAGCGGGAGGGGGAGAGACCCAGTACTTC. As protein: CASSSRFPGLAGGGETQYF. This chain connects TRBV7-9 to TRBJ2-5; 16 bases fit TRBD2. The CDR3 sequence is 19 residues long. The germline CDR1 and CDR2 sequences are SEHNR and FQNEAQ (reference sequence). Trimming removed 4 bases from V and 4 bases from J; junction bases left unmatched: 12.

Written as DNA, the CDR3 is TGTGCCAGCAGCTTGAAAAGACTAGCAACTGAGACCCAGTACTTC. Residues: CASSLKRLATETQYF. The chain is built from TRBV7-3 and TRBJ2-5; 7 bases fit TRBD2. This CDR3 is built from 15 residues. Trimming removed 3 bases from V and 5 bases from J; junction bases left unmatched: 9. In germline, CDR1 is SGHTA, CDR2 FQGTGA.

The CDR3 DNA reads as TGTGCCAGCAGCCCCGGACAGACTAACTATGGCTACACCTTC. Encoded protein: CASSPGQTNYGYTF. The V call is TRBV11-1, the J call TRBJ1-2; D is possibly TRBD1 (6 bases). The germline CDR1 and CDR2 sequences are SGHAT and FQDESV (reference sequence). CDR3 size: 14 residues. The V and J ends lost 5 bases and 0 bases respectively, with 10 bases between them.

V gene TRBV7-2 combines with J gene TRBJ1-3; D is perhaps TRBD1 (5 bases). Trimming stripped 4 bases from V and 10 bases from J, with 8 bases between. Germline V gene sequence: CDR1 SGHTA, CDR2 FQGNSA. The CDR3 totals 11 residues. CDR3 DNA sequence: TGTGCCAGCAGCTCAGGGATAACCATATATTTT. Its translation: CASSSGITIYF. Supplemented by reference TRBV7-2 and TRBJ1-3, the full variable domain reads GAGVSQSPSNKVTEKGKDVELRCDPISGHTALYWYRQSLGQGLEFLIYFQGNSAPDKSGLPSDRFSAERTGGSVSTLTIQRTQQEDSAVYLCASSSGITIYFGEGSWLTVV.

The CDR3 sequence: CASSVVTGGGYGYTF. CDR3 nucleotides: TGTGCCAGCAGCGTAGTAACAGGGGGCGGCTATGGCTACACCTTC. The rearrangement joins TRBV9 to TRBJ1-2; 9 bases fit TRBD1. Per germline, CDR1 SGDLS and CDR2 YYNGEE. The CDR3 length is 15 residues. The V gene end was trimmed by 0 bases and the J gene end by 4 bases; junction bases not matched to a gene: 4.

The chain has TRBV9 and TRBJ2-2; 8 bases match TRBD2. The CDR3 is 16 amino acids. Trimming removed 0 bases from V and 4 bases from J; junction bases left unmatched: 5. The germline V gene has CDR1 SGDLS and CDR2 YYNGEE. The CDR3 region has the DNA TGTGCCAGCAGCGTAGGGACTAGCTCTCTCACCGGGGAGCTGTTTTTT. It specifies CASSVGTSSLTGELFF.

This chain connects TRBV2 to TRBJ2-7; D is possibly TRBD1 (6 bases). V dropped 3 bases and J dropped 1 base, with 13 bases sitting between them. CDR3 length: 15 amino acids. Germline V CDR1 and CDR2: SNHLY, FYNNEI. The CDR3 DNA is TGTGCCAGCAGTGAGGACAGCCATCCTTCCTACGAGCAGTACTTC. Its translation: CASSEDSHPSYEQYF.

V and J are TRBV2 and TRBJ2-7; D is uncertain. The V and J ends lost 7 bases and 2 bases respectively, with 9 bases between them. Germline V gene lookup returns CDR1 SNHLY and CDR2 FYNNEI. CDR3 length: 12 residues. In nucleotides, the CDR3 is TGTGCCAGCATCCAGGTAGCCTACGAGCAGTACTTC. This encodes CASIQVAYEQYF. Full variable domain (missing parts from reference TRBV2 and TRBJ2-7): EPEVTQTPSHQVTQMGQEVILRCVPISNHLYFYWYRQILGQKVEFLVSFYNNEISEKSEIFDDQFSVERPDGSNFTLKIRSTKLEDSAMYFCASIQVAYEQYFGPGTRLTVT.

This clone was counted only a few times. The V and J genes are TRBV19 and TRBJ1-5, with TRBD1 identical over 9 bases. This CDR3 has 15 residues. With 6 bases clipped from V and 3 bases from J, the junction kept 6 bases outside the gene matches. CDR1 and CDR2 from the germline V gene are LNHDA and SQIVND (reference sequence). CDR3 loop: CASRTGGFDNQPQHF. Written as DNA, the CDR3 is TGTGCCAGTAGAACAGGGGGCTTTGACAATCAGCCCCAGCATTTT.

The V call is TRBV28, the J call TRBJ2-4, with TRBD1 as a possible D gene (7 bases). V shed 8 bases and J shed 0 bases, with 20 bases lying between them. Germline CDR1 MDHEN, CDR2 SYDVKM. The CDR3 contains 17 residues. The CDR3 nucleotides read TGTGCCAGCCGAGGGGGCGGGAATCTAGTAGCCAAAAACATTCAGTACTTC. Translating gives CASRGGGNLVAKNIQYF.

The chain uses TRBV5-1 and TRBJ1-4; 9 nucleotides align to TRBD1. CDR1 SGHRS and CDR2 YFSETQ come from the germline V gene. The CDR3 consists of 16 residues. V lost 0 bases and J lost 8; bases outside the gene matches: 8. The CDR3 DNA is TGCGCCAGCAGCTTGGTCGCCACAGGGGGCGGGGAAAAACTGTTTTTT. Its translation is CASSLVATGGGEKLFF.